This TCR beta chain was observed in a study of T cell changes during pregnancy in multiple sclerosis (dated by TCRdb to between 2018 and 2021). Background for the entire study: In women with multiple sclerosis, the researchers looked at how the T cell repertoire shifted as pregnancy progressed.

Trimming at the junction amounts to 5 bases on V and 4 bases on J, and the germline ends lie 12 bases apart. CDR1 and CDR2, looked up from the germline V gene, are SGHAT and FQNNGV. The CDR3 runs 14 residues from the cysteine to the phenylalanine. The CDR3 DNA has 42 bases and is translated from base 1. Receptor amplification or capture employed the immunoSEQ multiplex PCR assay. Imported from immuneACCESS, the table was reduced by TCRdb to in-frame sequences with V and J called. These copies leave out some clones; in studies compared against another copy, an unresolved V gene accounts for under half, and the cause of the remainder is not known. The sample table lists about 38,000 clones, about 91% of them with a count of one. Of the sample, 9% to 14% is held by the ten largest clones. Worth noting for this clone: No cognate antigen has been identified for it. No base qualities exist here, and no much larger clone lies one base off it.

The source was CD8+ T cells from peripheral blood mononuclear cells, collected after pregnancy. This sequence was found in a female donor with multiple sclerosis, enrolled in a pregnancy study. The receptor chain draws on TRBV11-2 and TRBJ2-1; a tentative D call is TRBD1 (5 bases match). The DNA reads TGTGCCAGCAGCCCTCAGGGCCGTTACAATGAGCAGTTCTTC. It is translated as CASSPQGRYNEQFF.